This T cell receptor beta chain was sequenced in a study of T cell repertoires in cytomegalovirus infection (dated 2019 in TCRdb). At the level of the whole study: Because public TCR beta signatures pointed to carriage of CMV infection together with the matching HLA type, the HLA type of each donor mattered for the analysis.

The CDR3 numbers 13 residues from cysteine through phenylalanine. The DNA shown is the 39-base CDR3, in frame from base 1. CDR1 and CDR2 (DFQATT, SNEGSKA) derive from the germline V gene (reference sequence). The germline V and J ends show losses of 3 bases and 6 bases respectively, and no gene match explains 2 bases of the junction. The sequencer listed for this sample is Illumina HiSeq 1500. The public reads were quality trimmed at Q25 with fastp and then assembled into clones with MiXCR by TCRdb, keeping productive beta chains. Each CDR3 protein gets just one entry, which takes the most common genes and DNA from the rows behind it. This sample gives a few hundred thousand distinct CDR3 sequences in total; roughly 20% of them show up just once. The top ten hold around 8.6% of the sample. This clonotype was seen repeatedly, ten times or more. Its antigen is unknown. No quality values exist for individual bases; no much larger clone is one base distant.

The research as a whole found: In both this cohort and an independent roughly 350-donor cohort, the cumulative frequency of public TCR beta family members distinguished carriers of CMV infection plus the relevant HLA type. The ex vivo response was dominated by HLA-C-restricted CMV-specific TCR beta clonotypes, which also provided the single most frequent clonotype in two of eight donors.

What was sequenced was PBMCs. The receptor was isolated from a human donor in good health (CMV status not recorded). Some clones in this sample may be carry-over from other donors' samples. The chain was built from TRBV20-1 and TRBJ2-3; 11 bases in the junction line up with TRBD2. The nucleotides are TGCAGTGCTAGCGGACTAGCGGGTGATACGCAGTATTTT. This sequence encodes CSASGLAGDTQYF.